The present T cell receptor beta chain was sequenced within a study of cytomegalovirus exposure and HLA in healthy donors. The PCR had 60 Vbeta and 13 Jbeta primers. The method was immunoSEQ multiplex PCR; TCRdb's version includes in-frame clones alone and lacks a portion of them. The sample lists over 150,000 clones; around 73% were seen once. The CDR3 consists of 13 residues. V lost 7 bases, J lost 5 bases, and 5 bases stayed unmatched. CDR1 and CDR2 from the germline V gene are SGHRS and YFSETQ. This clone came up a few times. The identical CDR3 is also encoded by other nucleotide sequences in the sample.

The sample taken for sequencing was PBMCs. The origin of this receptor is a young woman in good health and CMV-seronegative. This chain joins TRBV5-1 and TRBJ2-5; 10 bases map to TRBD2. CDR3 amino acids: CASSSGSRETQYF. The CDR3 DNA follows: TGCGCCAGCTCTAGCGGGAGTCGTGAGACCCAGTACTTC. Filled out from reference TRBV5-1 and TRBJ2-5, the complete variable domain reads KAGVTQTPRYLIKTRGQQVTLSCSPISGHRSVSWYQQTPGQGLQFLFEYFSETQRNKGNFPGRFSGRQFSNSRSEMNVSTLELGDSALYLCASSSGSRETQYFGPGTRLLVL.